This T cell receptor (beta chain) was recorded in a study of shared clonotypes between healthy human individuals. Donors, without exception, were Caucasian adults residing in Nashville, Tennessee. The CDR3 sequence is 16 residues long. Germline V lookup: CDR1 SGHRS, CDR2 YFSETQ. Between the trimmed V and J ends, which lost 0 bases and 0 bases, there was a span of 11 bases. Sequencing was performed with immunoSEQ multiplex PCR; in TCRdb, only in-frame clones are kept and a portion is missing. The repertoire consists of some 87,000 clones, with 60% to 70% occurring once and the leading ten covering roughly 50%. This clone was detected only a few times.

This sequence originates from a man aged 30-40 years in good health. V is TRBV5-1 and J is TRBJ2-3, with unresolved D. Sequenced input: memory CD8+ T cells sorted from blood. The subset is: CD45RO+ cells pooled with CCR7-negative TemRA cells. CDR3 protein: CASSLDSQLSTDTQYF. CDR3 nucleotide sequence: TGCGCCAGCAGCTTGGATTCCCAGCTCAGCACAGATACGCAGTATTTT.